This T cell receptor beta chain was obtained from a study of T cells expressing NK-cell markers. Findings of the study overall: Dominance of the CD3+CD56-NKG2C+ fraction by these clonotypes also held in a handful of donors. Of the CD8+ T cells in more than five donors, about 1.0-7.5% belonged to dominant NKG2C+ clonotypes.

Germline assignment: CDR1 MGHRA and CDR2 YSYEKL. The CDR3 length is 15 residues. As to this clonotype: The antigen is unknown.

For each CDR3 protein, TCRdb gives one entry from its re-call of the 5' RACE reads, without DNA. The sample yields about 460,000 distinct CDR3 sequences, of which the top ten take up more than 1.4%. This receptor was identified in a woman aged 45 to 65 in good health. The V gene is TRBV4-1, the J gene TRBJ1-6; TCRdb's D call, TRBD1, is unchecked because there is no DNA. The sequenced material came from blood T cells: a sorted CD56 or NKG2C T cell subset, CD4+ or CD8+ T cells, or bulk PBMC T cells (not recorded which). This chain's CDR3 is CASSPEGGFNSPLHF.